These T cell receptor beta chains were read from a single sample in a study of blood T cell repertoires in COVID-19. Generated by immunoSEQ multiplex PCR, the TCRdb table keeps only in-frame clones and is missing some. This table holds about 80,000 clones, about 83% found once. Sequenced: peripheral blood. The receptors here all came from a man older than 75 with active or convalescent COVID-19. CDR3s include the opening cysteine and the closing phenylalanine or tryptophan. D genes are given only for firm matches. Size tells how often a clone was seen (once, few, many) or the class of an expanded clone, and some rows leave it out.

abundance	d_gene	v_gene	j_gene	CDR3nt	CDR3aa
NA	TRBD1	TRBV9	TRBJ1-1	TGTGCCAGCAGCCCACCTCTGGGGACAGGGGTGAACACTGAAGCTTTCTTT	CASSPPLGTGVNTEAFF
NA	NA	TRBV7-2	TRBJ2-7	TGTGCCAGCAGCTTACCGATTGACAGAAAATTAAACTACGAGCAGTACTTC	CASSLPIDRKLNYEQYF
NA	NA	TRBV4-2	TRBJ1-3	TGTGCCAGCAGCCAGGAATCCGGACTTCAGGGGAACACCATATATTTT	CASSQESGLQGNTIYF
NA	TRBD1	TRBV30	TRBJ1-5	TGTGCCTGGTATTGTGACAGGGAAGTTGGTCAGCCCCAGCATTTT	CAWYCDREVGQPQHF
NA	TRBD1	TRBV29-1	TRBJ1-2	TGCAGCGTGCTCAAACAGGGGTCGGGCTATGGCTACACCTTC	CSVLKQGSGYGYTF
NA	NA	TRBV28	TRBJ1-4	TGTGCCAGCAGAAAGGGGTCTGGACGAGAAAAACTGTTTTTT	CASRKGSGREKLFF
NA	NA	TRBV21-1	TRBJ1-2	TGTGCCAGCAGGCTCCCCCGGCTTCACGGCGGGGGCTACACCTTC	CASRLPRLHGGGYTF
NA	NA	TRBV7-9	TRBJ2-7	TGTGCCAGCAGCTTAGTTACAGGGTACTCCTACGAGCAGTACTTC	CASSLVTGYSYEQYF
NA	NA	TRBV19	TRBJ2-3	TGTGCCAGTAGTATATCGGAGATCGCGACAGATACGCAGTATTTT	CASSISEIATDTQYF
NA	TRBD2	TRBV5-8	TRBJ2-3	TGTGCCAGCAGCTTTCCCGGGGCGGGGGTCACAGATACGCAGTATTTT	CASSFPGAGVTDTQYF
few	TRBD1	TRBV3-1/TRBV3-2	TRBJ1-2	TGTGCCAGCAGCCAGGGGACAGGGGGGCCCTATGGCTACACCTTC	CASSQGTGGPYGYTF
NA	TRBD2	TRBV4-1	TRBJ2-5	TGCGCCAGCAGCCAAAGGGCGGGGGGGCCAGAGACCCAGTACTTC	CASSQRAGGPETQYF
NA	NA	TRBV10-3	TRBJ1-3	TGTGCCATCAGTGAAGGGAGGCTCTCTGGAAACACCATATATTTT	CAISEGRLSGNTIYF
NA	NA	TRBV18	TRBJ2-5	TGTGCCAGCTCAGATCAGGGGCTCATGGGGGAGACCCAGTACTTC	CASSDQGLMGETQYF
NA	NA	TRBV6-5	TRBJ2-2	TGTGCCAGCAGTTCACTCGGAAGATCATCGGAGCTGTTTTTT	CASSSLGRSSELFF
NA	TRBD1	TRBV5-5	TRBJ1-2	TGTGCCAGCAGCCCACCGGGACAGCGTAACTATGGCTACACCTTC	CASSPPGQRNYGYTF
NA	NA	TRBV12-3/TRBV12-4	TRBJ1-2	TGTGCCAGCAGCCGACAAGGGAGGGAGGGCTACACCTTC	CASSRQGREGYTF
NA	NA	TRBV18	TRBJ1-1	TGTGCCAGCTCACCAATAGCGAACACTGAAGCTTTCTTT	CASSPIANTEAFF
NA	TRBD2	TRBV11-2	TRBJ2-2	TGTGCCAGTACGGGGACTAGCGGAGTCACCGGGGAGCTGTTTTTT	CASTGTSGVTGELFF
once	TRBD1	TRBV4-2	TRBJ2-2	TGTGCCAGCAGCCAATCCACCGGGACAGGGTTGGCCGGGGAGCTGTTTTTT	CASSQSTGTGLAGELFF
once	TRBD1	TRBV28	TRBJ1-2	TGTGCCAGCAGTAGACAGGGTTATGGCTACACCTTC	CASSRQGYGYTF
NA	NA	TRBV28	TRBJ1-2	TGTGCCAGCAGTTTAAATCTCGGGACAAGCTGTGGCTACACCTTC	CASSLNLGTSCGYTF
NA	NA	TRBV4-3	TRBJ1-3	TGCGCCAGCAGCCAAGATAAATTCTTGCCGGCGGGGAGTAGAAACACCATATATTTT	CASSQDKFLPAGSRNTIYF
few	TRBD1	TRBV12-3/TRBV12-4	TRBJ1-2	TGTGCCAGCAGTACAGGGGGGGAGCAAGGCTACACCTTC	CASSTGGEQGYTF
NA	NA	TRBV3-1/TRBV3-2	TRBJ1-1	TGTGCCAGCAGCCAAGGCCAGGGAACCACGGGAGCTTTCTTT	CASSQGQGTTGAFF
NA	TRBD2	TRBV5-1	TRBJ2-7	TGCGCCAGCAGCACTAGCGGGAGGGCCTACGAGCAGTACTTC	CASSTSGRAYEQYF